The 21 T cell receptor beta chains given below trace back to one sample, sequenced in a study of T cell responses to AZD1222 COVID-19 vaccine. Measured with immunoSEQ multiplex PCR; TCRdb has only the in-frame clones, and not every one. The sample has some 110,000 clones; 86% are singletons. Here the sequenced sample was peripheral blood, taken 28 days after the second dose of the MenACWY control vaccine. Receptors were obtained from an adult who received the MenACWY meningococcal vaccine as a control.

The CDR3 here is CASSFGTGANYGYTF. In DNA form, the CDR3 reads TGCGCCAGCAGCTTCGGGACAGGAGCTAACTATGGCTACACCTTC. The chain links TRBV5-1 to TRBJ1-2; TRBD1 agrees at 8 bases. Looked up from germline, CDR1 is SGHRS and CDR2 is YFSETQ. This CDR3 has 15 residues. Trimming cost V 2 bases and J 0 bases; bases outside gene matches: 3.

This clone is a singleton in its sample. V usage is TRBV2 and J usage is TRBJ2-7; 7 bases match TRBD1. From germline, CDR1 is SNHLY and CDR2 FYNNEI. The CDR3 sequence is 14 residues long. Losses at the gene ends were 6 bases for V and 4 bases for J; bases not matched to a gene: 9. DNA of the CDR3: TGTGCCAGCAGAGCCAGGGGGATTAGGTACGAGCAGTACTTC. It specifies CASRARGIRYEQYF.

The chain recombines TRBV5-1 with TRBJ1-1; D gene uncertain. The V gene lost 1 base and the J gene lost 0 bases, with 7 bases spanning the gap. This CDR3 contains 14 residues. Per the germline V gene, CDR1 is SGHRS and CDR2 is YFSETQ. The CDR3 protein is CASSLRLMNTEAFF. CDR3 bases: TGCGCCAGCAGCTTGAGGCTCATGAACACTGAAGCTTTCTTT.

The chain has TRBV28 and TRBJ2-2; 8 nucleotides line up with TRBD2. With 1 base clipped from V and 2 bases from J, the junction kept 6 bases outside the gene matches. Germline V lookup: CDR1 MDHEN, CDR2 SYDVKM. The CDR3 is 17 amino acids. The CDR3, as DNA: TGTGCCAGCAGTTTATTTGAGGCGGGGGGCAACACCGGGGAGCTGTTTTTT. Translated: CASSLFEAGGNTGELFF.

Written as DNA, the CDR3 is TGTGCCAGCAGCGGGTCAGGGGGCGCCTCGCGGACCGGGGAGCTGTTTTTT. As protein: CASSGSGGASRTGELFF. The gene calls are TRBV7-6 and TRBJ2-2, with TRBD1 identical over 8 bases. CDR1 is SGHVS and CDR2 is FNYEAQ in the germline V gene. This CDR3 has 17 amino acids. After removal of 5 bases from V and 5 bases from J, the junction contained 13 bases not matched to a gene.

This chain links TRBV6-2 or TRBV6-3 with TRBJ2-1, with D unclear. This CDR3 region has 14 residues. Trimming removed 2 bases at V and 3 bases at J, with 8 bases between. Germline CDR1 MNHEY, CDR2 SVGEGT. The CDR3: CASSYVVNYNEQFF. DNA for the CDR3: TGTGCCAGCAGTTACGTGGTCAACTACAATGAGCAGTTCTTC.

CDR3 bases: TGTGCCAGCAGCTTAGAGGGACAGAGCTACAATGAGCAGTTCTTC. It specifies CASSLEGQSYNEQFF. The chain is built from TRBV11-2 and TRBJ2-1; TRBD1 agrees at 7 bases. The CDR3 spans 15 residues. V lost 0 bases to trimming and J lost 3 bases; unmatched junction nucleotides: 2. Germline V lookup: CDR1 SGHAT, CDR2 FQNNGV.

The CDR3 DNA is TGTGCCAGCAGCCAAGCTGGGACTAGCGGGGGGGCCCAAAACATTCAGTACTTC. It yields the protein CASSQAGTSGGAQNIQYF. The rearrangement uses TRBV4-2 and TRBJ2-4; TRBD2 aligns across 16 bases. The CDR3 loop spans 18 amino acids. V trimming: 1 base; J trimming: 5 bases; junction bases outside the gene matches: 5. Germline assignment: CDR1 LGHNA and CDR2 YNFKEQ.

CDR3 sequence reads: CASSSTGAPGELFF. CDR3 in DNA: TGTGCCAGCAGCTCAACAGGGGCCCCCGGGGAGCTGTTTTTT. This chain uses TRBV7-3 with TRBJ2-2; 7 bases align to TRBD1. V dropped 4 bases and J dropped 6; count of bases not matched to a gene: 5. The CDR3 is made up of 14 amino acids. Germline V CDR1 and CDR2: SGHTA, FQGTGA.

The V call is TRBV28, the J call TRBJ2-2; 10 bases line up with TRBD2. The V gene's germline CDR1 is MDHEN and CDR2 SYDVKM. CDR3 length: 13 residues. V gave up 10 bases and J gave up 9 bases; unmatched junction bases: 8. CDR3 sequence: CATAASGGWELFF. CDR3 coding DNA: TGTGCCACAGCTGCTAGCGGGGGTTGGGAGCTGTTTTTT.

This chain uses TRBV5-5 with TRBJ2-7; D unresolved. CDR3 length: 14 amino acids. V shed 1 base and J shed 3 bases, with 11 bases lying between them. Germline V CDR1 and CDR2: SGHKS, YYEKEE (reference sequence). The CDR3 sequence is CASSLTRANYEQYF. CDR3 sequence (DNA): TGTGCCAGCAGCTTGACAAGGGCTAACTACGAGCAGTACTTC.

The J gene is TRBJ2-1, the V gene TRBV5-1; possibly TRBD2 for D (5 bases). V shed 5 bases and J shed 8 bases, with 11 bases lying between them. Germline V gene lookup returns CDR1 SGHRS and CDR2 YFSETQ. The CDR3 length is 12 residues. CDR3 sequence reads: CASRGWTDEQFF. The CDR3 DNA follows: TGCGCCAGCAGGGGGTGGACTGATGAGCAGTTCTTC.

The chain links TRBV7-8 to TRBJ1-1, with 9 bases matching TRBD1. With 0 bases clipped from V and 5 bases from J, the junction kept 4 bases outside the gene matches. Germline CDR1 and CDR2: SGHVS and FQNEAQ. The CDR3 has 15 amino acids. This chain's CDR3 is CASSLADRGKTEAFF. The CDR3 DNA sequence: TGTGCCAGCAGCTTAGCTGACAGGGGGAAAACTGAAGCTTTCTTT.

The chain is built from TRBV7-2 and TRBJ2-1; 7 bases match TRBD2. CDR1 and CDR2 (germline): SGHTA, FQGNSA. Trimming removed 2 bases from V and 5 bases from J; junction bases left unmatched: 9. This CDR3 is 16 amino acids long. The CDR3 region is CASSLRGSGTNNEQFF. The DNA of the CDR3 is TGTGCCAGCAGCTTACGGGGGTCAGGGACTAACAATGAGCAGTTCTTC.

The V gene is TRBV19, the J gene TRBJ2-4, with D unresolved. Germline V lookup: CDR1 LNHDA, CDR2 SQIVND (reference sequence). The CDR3 has 14 residues. The germline V and J ends were trimmed by 8 bases and 0 bases, with 11 bases remaining between them. The CDR3 DNA follows: TGTGCCAGTCAGCATGGATTAGCCAAAAACATTCAGTACTTC. Translation: CASQHGLAKNIQYF.

This clone was observed a single time. The gene calls are TRBV18 and TRBJ2-3; no clear D. Germline lookup yields CDR1 KGHSH and CDR2 LQKENI. Trimming cost V 3 bases and J 0 bases, with 4 bases left between them. The CDR3 has 13 residues. The CDR3 spells CASSPFSTDTQYF. The CDR3 nucleotides read TGTGCCAGCTCACCTTTTAGCACAGATACGCAGTATTTT. The full variable domain, rest sourced from reference TRBV18 and TRBJ2-3, is NAGVMQNPRHLVRRRGQEARLRCSPMKGHSHVYWYRQLPEEGLKFMVYLQKENIIDESGMPKERFSAEFPKEGPSILRIQQVVRGDSAAYFCASSPFSTDTQYFGPGTRLTVL.

V is TRBV6-5 and J is TRBJ1-1, with D unclear. Trimming took off 6 bases at V and 0 bases at J, with 14 bases between the two ends. Germline V gene sequence: CDR1 MNHEY, CDR2 SVGAGI. This CDR3 is built from 15 residues. As DNA, the CDR3 is TGTGCCAGCAGAAATACGGAGAGAGTGAACACTGAAGCTTTCTTT. Amino acid sequence: CASRNTERVNTEAFF.

The sample holds a few counts of this clone. CDR3 in DNA: TGTGCCAGCAGCTTAGGGGTTGGGACAGGGGGCCGCTACGAGCAGTACTTC. This translates into CASSLGVGTGGRYEQYF. The chain joins TRBV7-9 to TRBJ2-7; TRBD1 matches 12 bases. J was trimmed by 3 bases and V by 1 base; bases with no gene match: 7. Looked up from germline, CDR1 is SEHNR and CDR2 is FQNEAQ (reference sequence). The CDR3 is 17 residues long.

This chain joins TRBV7-9 and TRBJ1-2, with D unclear. CDR1 SEHNR and CDR2 FQNEAQ come from the germline V gene (reference sequence). The CDR3 consists of 13 residues. The V end was cut by 1 base, the J end by 5 bases, with 8 bases between. The CDR3 DNA sequence: TGTGCCAGCAGCTTAGAGGAGGCTTATGGCTACACCTTC. It codes for CASSLEEAYGYTF.

V gene TRBV7-3 combines with J gene TRBJ1-1; the D is unclear. The length of the CDR3 is 13 residues. Per the germline V gene, CDR1 is SGHTA and CDR2 is FQGTGA. Between the trimmed V and J ends, which lost 2 bases and 1 base, there was a span of 5 bases. As DNA, the CDR3 is TGTGCCAGCAGCTTACATGAGAACACTGAAGCTTTCTTT. It yields the protein CASSLHENTEAFF.

V gene TRBV7-8 combines with J gene TRBJ2-1; 8 nucleotides match TRBD2. The V segment lost 0 bases and the J segment 6 bases; nucleotides outside the gene matches: 1. This CDR3 is built from 14 residues. Germline V gives CDR1 SGHVS, CDR2 FQNEAQ. This CDR3 reads CASSLAGGVNEQFF. DNA for the CDR3: TGTGCCAGCAGCTTAGCCGGGGGGGTCAATGAGCAGTTCTTC.